Presented here are 21 T cell receptor beta chains from one specimen sequenced in a study of OX40 agonist ivuxolimab in advanced cancers. Using immunoSEQ multiplex PCR, the repertoire was profiled, and TCRdb retains in-frame clones only, with some absent. The profile shows roughly 60,000 clones, less than 95% of them singletons. This specimen was CD4+ or CD8+ T cells sorted from blood, taken in a trial of the OX40 agonist ivuxolimab. These receptors all come from an adult with an advanced solid tumor such as melanoma, head and neck, liver or kidney cancer.

J is TRBJ2-7 and V is TRBV4-3; D is perhaps TRBD2 (6 bases). CDR3 length equals 14 residues. Germline CDR1 reads LGHNA; CDR2 reads YSLEER. With 1 base removed from V and 4 bases from J, the gap between germline ends came to 11 bases. The CDR3 DNA is TGCGCCAGCAGCCAAGGGCCAGGGAGGTACGAGCAGTACTTC. It encodes CASSQGPGRYEQYF.

The chain employs TRBV9 and TRBJ2-1, with TRBD2 matching 7 bases. The junction had 13 bases not matched to a gene; V was cut back by 3 bases and J by 7 bases. CDR3 length: 16 residues. In germline, CDR1 is SGDLS, CDR2 YYNGEE. CDR3 in amino acids: CASSGGFGGRKNEQFF. In DNA, the CDR3 is TGTGCCAGCAGCGGTGGGTTCGGGGGGAGGAAGAATGAGCAGTTCTTC.

The chain couples TRBV19 to TRBJ1-3; TRBD1 aligns across 7 bases. The CDR3 spans 15 residues. Trimming removed 6 bases from V and 1 base from J; junction bases left unmatched: 6. CDR1 is LNHDA and CDR2 is SQIVND in the germline V gene (reference sequence). The CDR3 sequence: CASRPQGQSGNTIYF. The CDR3 nucleotides read TGTGCCAGTAGACCTCAGGGACAGTCTGGAAACACCATATATTTT.

The genes are TRBV10-1 and TRBJ2-1; a possible D gene is TRBD2 (6 bases). This CDR3 is built from 15 residues. CDR1 is WNHNN, CDR2 SYGVQD, per germline (reference sequence). The germline V and J ends were trimmed by 7 bases and 5 bases, with 18 bases remaining between them. As DNA, the CDR3 is TGCGCCAGCAACATAGATGGAGGGATTAACAATGAGCAGTTCTTC. This gives the protein CASNIDGGINNEQFF.

The CDR3 sequence is CASSRRMQTGELFF. The CDR3, as DNA: TGCGCCAGCAGTCGAAGGATGCAAACCGGGGAGCTGTTTTTT. This chain connects TRBV4-1 to TRBJ2-2; D gene ambiguous. Trimming took off 6 bases at V and 5 bases at J, with 13 bases between the two ends. The CDR3 spans 14 residues. Per germline, CDR1 MGHRA and CDR2 YSYEKL.

In its sample, this clone was seen once. The rearrangement joins TRBV5-4 to TRBJ1-1, with 8 positions matching TRBD1. The CDR3 spans 16 residues. V lost 4 bases and J lost 6; bases outside the gene matches: 14. CDR1 SGHNT and CDR2 YYREEE come from the germline V gene (reference sequence). The CDR3 DNA reads as TGTGCCAGCAGCCTAGTTTTCGGACAGGGTGGTGCTGAAGCTTTCTTT. Encoded protein: CASSLVFGQGGAEAFF.

The chain joins TRBV7-9 to TRBJ2-1; the match to TRBD2 covers 13 bases. The CDR3 contains 15 residues. Germline V gene data show CDR1 as SEHNR and CDR2 as FQNEAQ (reference sequence). V was clipped by 4 bases and J by 8 bases; unmatched bases: 5. The CDR3 nucleotides read TGTGCCAGCAGCTCGGGACTAGCGGGAACTGATGAGCAGTTCTTC. It codes for CASSSGLAGTDEQFF.

The sample holds one count of this clone. The chain combines TRBV2 with TRBJ2-5; 9 bases fit TRBD2. V was clipped by 7 bases and J by 2 bases; unmatched bases: 8. This CDR3 has 15 residues. Looked up from germline, CDR1 is SNHLY and CDR2 is FYNNEI. The CDR3 region is CASTGVAGGQETQYF. The CDR3 DNA reads as TGTGCCAGCACCGGGGTGGCGGGAGGGCAAGAGACCCAGTACTTC.

This sequence joins TRBV7-9 and TRBJ1-4; TRBD1 matches 11 bases. There are 18 residues in the CDR3. Germline trimming cut 1 base from V and 6 bases from J; bases unmatched to any gene: 10. CDR1 and CDR2 (germline): SEHNR, FQNEAQ (reference sequence). The CDR3 DNA reads TGTGCCAGCAGCTTAGGATGGACAGGGGGCCGTACGGATGAAAAACTGTTTTTT. Encoded protein: CASSLGWTGGRTDEKLFF.

This sequence joins TRBV5-6 and TRBJ1-5; D is possibly TRBD1 (6 bases). Trimming stripped 0 bases from V and 0 bases from J, with 10 bases between. The CDR3 consists of 16 residues. CDR1 SGHDT and CDR2 YYEEEE come from the germline V gene. The CDR3 is CASSLGTVYSNQPQHF. CDR3 sequence (DNA): TGTGCCAGCAGCTTGGGGACAGTATATAGCAATCAGCCCCAGCATTTT.

The J gene is TRBJ2-1, the V gene TRBV6-4; 9 nucleotides line up with TRBD1. With V trimmed by 0 bases and J by 9 bases, 12 bases remained unmatched. The CDR3 consists of 17 residues. Germline V gives CDR1 MRHNA, CDR2 SNTAGT. The CDR3 bases are TGTGCCAGCAGTGACTCGGACAGGGGCCCTCGTAGGAGTGAGCAGTTCTTC. It is translated as CASSDSDRGPRRSEQFF.

The chain uses TRBV2 and TRBJ2-3; tentatively, D is TRBD1 (6 bases). Germline V gene lookup returns CDR1 SNHLY and CDR2 FYNNEI. The CDR3 contains 15 residues. The V end lost 3 bases, the J end lost 4 bases, and 14 bases lay between the germline ends. In DNA, the CDR3 is TGTGCCAGCAGTGACGGACAGATAATGGCAGATACGCAGTATTTT. Protein: CASSDGQIMADTQYF.

The chain combines TRBV7-9 with TRBJ1-3; D remains ambiguous. This CDR3 comprises 15 residues. Germline CDR1 and CDR2: SEHNR and FQNEAQ (reference sequence). V lost 0 bases to trimming and J lost 1 base, with 7 bases between them. CDR3 region: CASSLATSSGNTIYF. CDR3 sequence (DNA): TGTGCCAGCAGCTTAGCGACGTCATCTGGAAACACCATATATTTT.

For the CDR3, the DNA is TGTGCCAGCAGGGGGCGGGAGGGCGATTGGGGCACAGATACGCAGTATTTT. This gives the protein CASRGREGDWGTDTQYF. The chain employs TRBV7-2 and TRBJ2-3; TRBD2 agrees at 9 bases. The CDR3 covers 17 residues. Losses at the gene ends were 6 bases for V and 1 base for J; bases not matched to a gene: 11. Germline CDR1 reads SGHTA; CDR2 reads FQGNSA.

The chain employs TRBV5-1 and TRBJ2-2; D is perhaps TRBD1 or TRBD2 (5 bases each). Between the trimmed V and J ends, which lost 4 bases and 1 base, there was a span of 14 bases. Germline CDR1 reads SGHRS; CDR2 reads YFSETQ. The CDR3 extends over 16 amino acids. CDR3 amino acids: CASSPPGTQNTGELFF. In DNA form, the CDR3 reads TGCGCCAGCAGCCCACCCGGGACCCAGAACACCGGGGAGCTGTTTTTT.

Concerning this clone itself: The junction shows a germline mismatch at one end, possibly a read error. The chain couples TRBV6-6 to TRBJ2-4, with 9 bases aligning to TRBD2. Looked up from germline, CDR1 is MNHNY and CDR2 is SVGAGI (reference sequence). The CDR3 has 13 amino acids. As DNA, the CDR3 is TGTGCCAGCAGTTACTCGAAGGCGGCGGGGGGGGACTTC. This encodes CASSYSKAAGGDF.

This clone was found once. The J gene is TRBJ2-7, the V gene TRBV9, with a possible D match to TRBD1 (5 bases). This CDR3 region has 15 residues. V lost 4 bases and J 2 bases, leaving 16 bases between the germline ends. CDR1 SGDLS and CDR2 YYNGEE come from the germline V gene. The CDR3: CASSPNPGNTYEQYF. The CDR3, as DNA: TGTGCCAGCAGCCCTAACCCAGGGAACACCTACGAGCAGTACTTC.

The chain employs TRBV28 and TRBJ1-5, with 7 bases fitting TRBD1. V shed 5 bases, J shed 3 bases, and the junction held 10 bases outside the gene matches. This CDR3 contains 16 residues. Germline CDR1 reads MDHEN; CDR2 reads SYDVKM. The CDR3 region is CASSPSNRGNNQPQHF. The CDR3, as DNA: TGTGCCAGCAGTCCGTCCAACAGGGGTAACAATCAGCCCCAGCATTTT.

The chain recombines TRBV14 with TRBJ1-2; D uncertain. CDR3 length equals 13 residues. Germline assignment: CDR1 SGHDN and CDR2 FVKESK. V lost 3 bases, J lost 0 bases, and 5 bases lay in between. The CDR3 region is CASSQRTNYGYTF. CDR3 DNA: TGTGCCAGCAGCCAGAGAACTAACTATGGCTACACCTTC.

This clone has a single count. V and J are TRBV5-1 and TRBJ2-1; D perhaps matches TRBD2 (6 bases). The CDR3 totals 15 residues. V was shortened by 2 bases and J by 7 bases, with 16 bases between the two germline ends. Germline lookup yields CDR1 SGHRS and CDR2 YFSETQ. Here the CDR3 DNA reads TGCGCCAGCAGCTTTACCGGGACTGCCCCAAATGAGCAGTTCTTC. It is translated as CASSFTGTAPNEQFF.

This sequence joins TRBV5-1 and TRBJ2-1; TRBD2 matches at 9 bases. V lost 5 bases and J lost 5; bases outside the gene matches: 8. Germline CDR1 is SGHRS and CDR2 is YFSETQ. The CDR3 contains 15 residues. The CDR3 spells CASSYLGGGDNEQFF. CDR3 nucleotide sequence: TGCGCCAGCAGTTATCTGGGCGGGGGGGACAATGAGCAGTTCTTC.